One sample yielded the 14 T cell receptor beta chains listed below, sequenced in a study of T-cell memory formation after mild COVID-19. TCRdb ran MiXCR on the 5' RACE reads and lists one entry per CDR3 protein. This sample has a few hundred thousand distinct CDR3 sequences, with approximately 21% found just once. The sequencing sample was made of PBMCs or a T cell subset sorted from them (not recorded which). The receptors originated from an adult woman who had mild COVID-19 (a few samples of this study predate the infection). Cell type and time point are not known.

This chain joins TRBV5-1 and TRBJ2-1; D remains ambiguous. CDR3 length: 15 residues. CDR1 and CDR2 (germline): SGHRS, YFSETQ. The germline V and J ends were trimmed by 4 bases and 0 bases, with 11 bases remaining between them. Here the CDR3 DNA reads TGCGCCAGCAGCCTGACTCGGAGCTCCTACAATGAGCAGTTCTTC. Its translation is CASSLTRSSYNEQFF.

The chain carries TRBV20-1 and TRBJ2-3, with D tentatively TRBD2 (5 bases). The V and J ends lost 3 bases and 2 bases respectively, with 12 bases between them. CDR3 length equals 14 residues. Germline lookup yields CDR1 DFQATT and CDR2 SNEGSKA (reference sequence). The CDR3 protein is CSARIGRFTDTQYF. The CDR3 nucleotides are TGCAGTGCTAGGATTGGGAGATTCACAGATACGCAGTATTTT.

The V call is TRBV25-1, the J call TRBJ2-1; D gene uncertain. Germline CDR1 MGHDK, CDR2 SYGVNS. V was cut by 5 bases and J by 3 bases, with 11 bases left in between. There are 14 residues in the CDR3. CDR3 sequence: CASSSLPSYNEQFF. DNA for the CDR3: TGTGCCAGCAGTTCCCTTCCTAGCTACAATGAGCAGTTCTTC.

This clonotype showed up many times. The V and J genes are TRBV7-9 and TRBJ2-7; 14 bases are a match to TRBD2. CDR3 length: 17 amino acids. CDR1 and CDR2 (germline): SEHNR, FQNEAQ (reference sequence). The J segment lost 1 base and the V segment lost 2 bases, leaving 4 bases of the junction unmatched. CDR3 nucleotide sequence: TGTGCCAGCAGCTTATGGACTAGCGGGGGGACTTCCTACGAGCAGTACTTC. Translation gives CASSLWTSGGTSYEQYF. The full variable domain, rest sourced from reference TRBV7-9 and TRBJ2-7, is DTGVSQNPRHKITKRGQNVTFRCDPISEHNRLYWYRQTLGQGPEFLTYFQNEAQLEKSRLLSDRFSAERPKGSFSTLEIQRTEQGDSAMYLCASSLWTSGGTSYEQYFGPGTRLTVT.

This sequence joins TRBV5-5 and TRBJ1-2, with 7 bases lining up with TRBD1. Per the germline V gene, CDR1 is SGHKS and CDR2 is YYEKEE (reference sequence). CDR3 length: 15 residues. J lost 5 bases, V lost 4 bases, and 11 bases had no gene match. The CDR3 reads CASSLGSTGAYGYTF. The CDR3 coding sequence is TGTGCCAGCAGCCTAGGGTCAACAGGGGCTTATGGCTACACCTTC.

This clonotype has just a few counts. In DNA form, the CDR3 reads TGTGCCAGCAGCCACGTTAGACAGGGAGCAACTAATGAAAAACTGTTTTTT. As protein: CASSHVRQGATNEKLFF. The V call is TRBV5-5, the J call TRBJ1-4; TRBD1 aligns across 7 bases. Trimming removed 4 bases from V and 0 bases from J; junction bases left unmatched: 9. The CDR3 extends over 17 amino acids. Germline V lookup: CDR1 SGHKS, CDR2 YYEKEE (reference sequence).

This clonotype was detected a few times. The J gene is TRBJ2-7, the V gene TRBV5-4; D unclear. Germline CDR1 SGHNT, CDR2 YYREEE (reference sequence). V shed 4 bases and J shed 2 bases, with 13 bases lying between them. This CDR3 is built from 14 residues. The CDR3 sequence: CASSQSRATYEQYF. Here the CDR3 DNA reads TGTGCCAGCAGCCAATCTCGGGCTACCTACGAGCAGTACTTC.

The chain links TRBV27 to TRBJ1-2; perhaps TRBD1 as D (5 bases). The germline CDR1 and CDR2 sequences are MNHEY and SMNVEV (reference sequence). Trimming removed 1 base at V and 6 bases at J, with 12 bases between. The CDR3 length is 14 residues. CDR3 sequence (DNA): TGTGCCAGCAGTTTATTTTGGGGGAGTGATGGCTACACCTTC. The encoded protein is CASSLFWGSDGYTF.

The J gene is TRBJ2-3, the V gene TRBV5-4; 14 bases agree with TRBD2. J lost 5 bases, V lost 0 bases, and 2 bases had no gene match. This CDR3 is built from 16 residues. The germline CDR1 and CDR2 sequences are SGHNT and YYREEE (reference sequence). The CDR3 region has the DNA TGTGCCAGCAGCTTGGGGGGGACTAGCGGGAGAGATACGCAGTATTTT. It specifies CASSLGGTSGRDTQYF. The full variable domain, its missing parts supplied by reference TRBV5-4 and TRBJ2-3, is ETGVTQSPTHLIKTRGQQVTLRCSSQSGHNTVSWYQQALGQGPQFIFQYYREEENGRGNFPPRFSGLQFPNYSSELNVNALELDDSALYLCASSLGGTSGRDTQYFGPGTRLTVL.

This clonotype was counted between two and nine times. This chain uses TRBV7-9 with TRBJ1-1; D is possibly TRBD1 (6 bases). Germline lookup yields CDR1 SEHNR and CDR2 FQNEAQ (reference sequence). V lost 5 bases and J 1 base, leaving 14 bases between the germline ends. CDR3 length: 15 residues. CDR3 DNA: TGTGCCAGCAGCCTAACAGGGTTCAAGAACACTGAAGCTTTCTTT. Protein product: CASSLTGFKNTEAFF.

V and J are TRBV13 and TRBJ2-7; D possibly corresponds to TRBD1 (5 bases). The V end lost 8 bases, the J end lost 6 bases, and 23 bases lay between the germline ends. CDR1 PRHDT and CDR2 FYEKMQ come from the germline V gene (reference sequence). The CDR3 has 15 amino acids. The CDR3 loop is CASGSEARAFSEQYF. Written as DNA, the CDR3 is TGTGCCAGCGGCAGTGAGGCCAGGGCCTTTTCCGAGCAGTACTTC. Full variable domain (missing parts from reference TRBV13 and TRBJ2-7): AAGVIQSPRHLIKEKRETATLKCYPIPRHDTVYWYQQGPGQDPQFLISFYEKMQSDKGSIPDRFSAQQFSDYHSELNMSSLELGDSALYFCASGSEARAFSEQYFGPGTRLTVT.

The CDR3 region is CSVEAAYGYTF. As DNA, the CDR3 is TGCAGCGTTGAAGCAGCTTATGGCTACACCTTC. The rearrangement joins TRBV29-1 to TRBJ1-2; no firm D call. This CDR3 contains 11 residues. V lost 1 base and J 5 bases, leaving 5 bases between the germline ends. CDR1 SQVTM and CDR2 ANQGSEA come from the germline V gene.

CDR3 protein: CASSPTGTQNTEAFF. The CDR3 DNA sequence: TGTGCCAGCTCACCCACTGGGACACAGAACACTGAAGCTTTCTTT. The V and J genes are TRBV18 and TRBJ1-1; tentatively, D is TRBD1 (6 bases). Germline values: CDR1 KGHSH, CDR2 LQKENI. This CDR3 is 15 amino acids long. The ends were cut back, 3 bases at V and 1 base at J, with 12 bases in the middle.

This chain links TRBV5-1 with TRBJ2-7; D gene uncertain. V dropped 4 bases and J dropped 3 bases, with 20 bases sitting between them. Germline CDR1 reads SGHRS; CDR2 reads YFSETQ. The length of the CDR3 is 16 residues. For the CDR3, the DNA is TGCGCCAGCAGCCAGCAGACACCTCCAGGCGGCTACGAGCAGTACTTC. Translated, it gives CASSQQTPPGGYEQYF.